Each of the 24 T cell receptor beta chains below was sequenced from the same sample in a study of spatial heterogeneity in lung cancer. TCRdb reprocessed the 5' RACE reads with MiXCR, giving one entry per CDR3 protein. The sample holds about 17,000 distinct CDR3 sequences, about 18% seen once. The time point here: blood at routine non-recurrence follow-up after resection. The input for sequencing was PBMCs, taken at follow-up. These receptors originate from a male donor with early-stage non-small cell lung cancer.

The chain recombines TRBV7-8 with TRBJ2-7; 7 nucleotides line up with TRBD1. CDR3 length: 16 residues. In germline, CDR1 is SGHVS, CDR2 FQNEAQ. Trimming at V came to 6 bases and at J to 4 bases, leaving 15 bases not matched to a gene. CDR3 in amino acids: CASSLYTGAIGYEQYF. In nucleotides, the CDR3 is TGTGCCAGCAGTCTCTACACAGGGGCCATCGGTTACGAGCAGTACTTC. Full variable domain (remainder filled in from reference TRBV7-8 and TRBJ2-7): GAGVSQSPRYKVAKRGQDVALRCDPISGHVSLFWYQQALGQGPEFLTYFQNEAQLDKSGLPSDRFFAERPEGSVSTLKIQRTQQEDSAVYLCASSLYTGAIGYEQYFGPGTRLTVT.

The V call is TRBV6-2 or TRBV6-3, the J call TRBJ2-5; D gene uncertain. Trimming cost V 0 bases and J 2 bases, with 10 bases left between them. From germline, CDR1 is MNHEY and CDR2 SVGEGT. The CDR3 covers 15 residues. The CDR3 coding sequence is TGTGCCAGCAGTTACTCCGGTAGGCTACAAGAGACCCAGTACTTC. Protein sequence: CASSYSGRLQETQYF.

This chain links TRBV6-5 with TRBJ2-7; no definite D call. Trimming stripped 0 bases from V and 9 bases from J, with 9 bases between. This CDR3 region has 12 residues. The germline gives CDR1 MNHEY, CDR2 SVGAGI. The CDR3 DNA reads as TGTGCCAGCAGTTACTCACAGTCCGTGCAGTACTTC. Amino acids: CASSYSQSVQYF.

This clonotype has only a few counts. CDR3 nucleotide sequence: TGTGCCAGTAGCCTTCCGGGACAGGGGGGATCACCCCTCCACTTT. Translation: CASSLPGQGGSPLHF. This rearrangement joins TRBV19 to TRBJ1-6, with 11 bases matching TRBD1. After removal of 6 bases from V and 10 bases from J, the junction contained 8 bases not matched to a gene. Germline V gene sequence: CDR1 LNHDA, CDR2 SQIVND (reference sequence). There are 15 residues in the CDR3.

The chain joins TRBV5-4 to TRBJ2-7; a weak D match, TRBD1 (5 bases). Germline CDR1 reads SGHNT; CDR2 reads YYREEE (reference sequence). V was pared by 0 bases and J by 0 bases, with 10 bases between. CDR3 length equals 15 residues. CDR3 residues: CASSLGGGRSYEQYF. CDR3 nucleotides: TGTGCCAGCAGCTTGGGGGGCGGTCGCTCCTACGAGCAGTACTTC.

This clonotype ranks as medium-sized. The rearrangement links TRBV5-4 to TRBJ2-2; 7 nucleotides agree with TRBD2. Germline CDR1 SGHNT, CDR2 YYREEE (reference sequence). The CDR3 length is 15 residues. V dropped 4 bases and J dropped 4; count of bases not matched to a gene: 7. For the CDR3, the DNA is TGTGCCAGCAGCACCCCGGGGGGAACCACCGGGGAGCTGTTTTTT. As protein: CASSTPGGTTGELFF. Full variable domain (remainder filled in from reference TRBV5-4 and TRBJ2-2): ETGVTQSPTHLIKTRGQQVTLRCSSQSGHNTVSWYQQALGQGPQFIFQYYREEENGRGNFPPRFSGLQFPNYSSELNVNALELDDSALYLCASSTPGGTTGELFFGEGSRLTVL.

This clonotype was counted many times. One end of the junction is discordant with germline, which a read error may explain. The rearrangement links TRBV7-7 to TRBJ2-5, with TRBD1 identical over 8 bases. Germline CDR1 reads SSHAT; CDR2 reads FNYEAQ (reference sequence). The length of the CDR3 is 13 residues. This CDR3 is CASSWTGKETQYF. The CDR3 nucleotides read TGTGCTAGCAGCTGGACAGGGAAGGAGACCCAGTACTTC.

This chain links TRBV6-1 with TRBJ1-2; 8 nucleotides line up with TRBD1. CDR3 length: 15 amino acids. Germline V gene data show CDR1 as MNHNS and CDR2 as SASEGT. The junction had 7 bases not matched to a gene; V was cut back by 5 bases and J by 2 bases. CDR3: CASSKEAGGNYGYTF. CDR3 nucleotide sequence: TGTGCCAGCAGTAAAGAGGCAGGGGGCAACTATGGCTACACCTTC.

The chain couples TRBV7-2 to TRBJ2-7; D is ambiguous. The germline CDR1 and CDR2 sequences are SGHTA and FQGNSA. This CDR3 region has 15 residues. V lost 2 bases and J lost 3, with 14 bases in between. CDR3 loop: CASSLPRAGGYEQYF. The CDR3 bases are TGTGCCAGCAGCTTACCGAGAGCAGGTGGCTACGAGCAGTACTTC.

The J gene is TRBJ2-1, the V gene TRBV6-5; 10 nucleotides align to TRBD1. Germline V gene lookup returns CDR1 MNHEY and CDR2 SVGAGI. V shed 6 bases, J shed 5 bases, and the junction held 10 bases outside the gene matches. The CDR3 length is 16 residues. CDR3: CASRPTGTGVNNEQFF. The CDR3 nucleotides are TGTGCCAGCAGGCCCACCGGGACAGGGGTTAACAATGAGCAGTTCTTC.

The V call is TRBV27, the J call TRBJ1-5; D is perhaps TRBD1 (6 bases). V was trimmed by 3 bases and J by 4 bases, leaving 13 bases between them. Germline V lookup: CDR1 MNHEY, CDR2 SMNVEV (reference sequence). This CDR3 is 15 amino acids long. The CDR3 DNA follows: TGTGCCAGCAGTTTTTCCTCAGGGGTGAATCAGCCCCAGCATTTT. Its translation is CASSFSSGVNQPQHF.

The DNA for the CDR3 is TGTGCCAGCAGTTTGTCAGGGGGCATGAATGAGCAGTTCTTC. As protein: CASSLSGGMNEQFF. The chain recombines TRBV27 with TRBJ2-1; 8 bases line up with TRBD1. Germline-derived CDR1 and CDR2 are MNHEY and SMNVEV (reference sequence). This CDR3 comprises 14 residues. With V trimmed by 3 bases and J by 7 bases, 5 bases remained unmatched.

Only a few counts were recorded for this clonotype. V usage is TRBV7-8 and J usage is TRBJ1-6, with a weak D call TRBD1 (5 bases). CDR3 length: 17 amino acids. Germline V gene sequence: CDR1 SGHVS, CDR2 FQNEAQ. Trimming shortened V by 3 bases and J by 7 bases, and 19 bases separated the two germline ends. The CDR3 loop reads CASSLGYRGPGNSPLHF. The CDR3 nucleotides are TGTGCCAGCAGCTTGGGCTACCGGGGCCCCGGCAATTCACCCCTCCACTTT.

Only a few counts were recorded for this clonotype. V gene TRBV20-1 combines with J gene TRBJ2-7; D tentatively fits TRBD1 or TRBD2 (6 bases each). The germline V gene has CDR1 DFQATT and CDR2 SNEGSKA (reference sequence). The CDR3 spans 15 residues. Trimming took 0 bases from V and 6 from J, leaving 18 bases between them. The chain's CDR3 is CSARDLGRGQVEQYF. The CDR3 region has the DNA TGCAGTGCTAGAGATCTAGGACGGGGGCAAGTCGAGCAGTACTTC.

In this sample, this clonotype is large (0.1 to 1%). This rearrangement joins TRBV7-9 to TRBJ2-1, with TRBD2 matching over 14 bases. Germline V CDR1 and CDR2: SEHNR, FQNEAQ (reference sequence). Losses at the gene ends were 4 bases for V and 10 bases for J; bases not matched to a gene: 9. The CDR3 contains 16 residues. The CDR3 loop reads CASSSRTSGRNMEQFF. The CDR3 coding sequence is TGTGCCAGCAGCTCCAGGACTAGCGGGAGGAATATGGAGCAGTTCTTC. Using reference TRBV7-9 and TRBJ2-1 for the parts outside the CDR3, the full variable domain is DTGVSQNPRHKITKRGQNVTFRCDPISEHNRLYWYRQTLGQGPEFLTYFQNEAQLEKSRLLSDRFSAERPKGSFSTLEIQRTEQGDSAMYLCASSSRTSGRNMEQFFGPGTRLTVL.

This chain links TRBV10-1 with TRBJ1-1; 8 bases line up with TRBD1. The CDR3 loop spans 13 amino acids. Trimming cost V 3 bases and J 5 bases; bases outside gene matches: 2. Germline V gene lookup returns CDR1 WNHNN and CDR2 SYGVQD (reference sequence). DNA for the CDR3: TGCGCCAGCAGTGACAGGGGGCCGACTGAAGCTTTCTTT. Its protein is CASSDRGPTEAFF.

The table lists this clonotype with many counts. This chain uses TRBV27 with TRBJ1-5, with D perhaps matching TRBD1 (5 bases). Trimming left V 2 bases short and J 0 bases short, with 11 bases between. This CDR3 has 16 residues. The germline V gene has CDR1 MNHEY and CDR2 SMNVEV (reference sequence). The CDR3 DNA sequence: TGTGCCAGCAGTTTAGCGGGACCTCATAGCAATCAGCCCCAGCATTTT. Translation gives CASSLAGPHSNQPQHF.

The V call is TRBV2, the J call TRBJ1-5; D is unclear. The CDR3 is 15 residues long. CDR1 is SNHLY and CDR2 is FYNNEI in the germline V gene. Trimming left V 6 bases short and J 2 bases short, with 14 bases between. The CDR3 bases are TGTGCCAGCAGCCCCTCCCGCATTGGCAATCAGCCCCAGCATTTT. Its protein product is CASSPSRIGNQPQHF.

By proportion, this clonotype is medium-sized. The gene calls are TRBV11-2 and TRBJ2-1; TRBD2 matches at 11 bases. The CDR3 sequence is 15 residues long. Germline-derived CDR1 and CDR2 are SGHAT and FQNNGV. V lost 5 bases, J lost 6 bases, and 6 bases stayed unmatched. The CDR3 coding sequence is TGTGCCAGCAGCCGACGACTAGCGGGGATCAATGAGCAGTTCTTC. This sequence encodes CASSRRLAGINEQFF.

This clonotype was seen only a few times. The J gene is TRBJ2-3, the V gene TRBV10-3; 10 bases align to TRBD2. The CDR3 is 17 residues long. Germline CDR1 reads ENHRY; CDR2 reads SYGVKD. V shed 3 bases and J 4 bases; nucleotides not matched to a gene: 10. The CDR3 spells CAISEGSGGASPDTQYF. DNA for the CDR3: TGTGCCATCAGTGAAGGGAGCGGGGGGGCCTCCCCAGATACGCAGTATTTT.

CDR3 in amino acids: CASSLPLGSGSYNEQFF. CDR3 DNA sequence: TGTGCCAGCAGTCTCCCACTGGGAAGCGGGTCCTACAATGAGCAGTTCTTC. The genes are TRBV12-3 or TRBV12-4 and TRBJ2-1; D perhaps matches TRBD2 (6 bases). CDR3 length: 17 amino acids. V lost 5 bases, J lost 1 base, and 18 bases lay in between.

This clonotype occurred many times. The V call is TRBV20-1, the J call TRBJ1-2; no firm D call. CDR1 and CDR2 (germline): DFQATT, SNEGSKA (reference sequence). Trimming took 5 bases from V and 4 from J, leaving 17 bases between them. The CDR3 has 14 residues. The CDR3 nucleotides read TGCAGTGCTCACGGACGGGTGGGTGGCTATGGCTACACCTTC. It translates to CSAHGRVGGYGYTF.

CDR3: CASSPLTGGDYTGELFF. CDR3 nucleotide sequence: TGCGCCAGCAGCCCTCTTACAGGGGGCGACTACACCGGGGAGCTGTTTTTT. The gene calls are TRBV4-3 and TRBJ2-2; 9 bases fit TRBD1. This CDR3 is 17 amino acids long. The V and J ends lost 4 bases and 3 bases, in that order; junction bases with no gene match: 9. CDR1 and CDR2 (germline): LGHNA, YSLEER.

The sample holds a few counts of this clonotype. The chain combines TRBV10-3 with TRBJ2-3; D ambiguous. Trimming shortened V by 3 bases and J by 0 bases, and 4 bases separated the two germline ends. CDR3 size: 13 residues. The germline CDR1 and CDR2 sequences are ENHRY and SYGVKD. CDR3 amino acids: CAISDPSTDTQYF. CDR3 coding DNA: TGTGCCATCAGTGATCCGAGCACAGATACGCAGTATTTT.